The next 26 T cell receptor beta chains were all read from a single sample in a study of regulatory T cells in long-lasting Graves disease. The TCR beta library used iRepertoire HTBI primers with Arm-PCR amplification of CDR3. Via MiXCR, TCRdb re-called the multiplex PCR reads, giving one row per CDR3 protein. The data contain 400,000 to 550,000 distinct CDR3 sequences, 16% of them singletons. Time point defined: newly diagnosed GD, antithyroid drugs for less than 3 months. PBMC RNA was the source of the TCR library. This same sample was also part of a study on T cells in Graves' hyperthyroidism and ophthalmopathy.

This material consisted of peripheral blood mononuclear cells (PBMCs), taken at new diagnosis, from a patient treated with antithyroid drugs. These receptor sequences come from a young woman with Graves disease.

The chain has TRBV19 and TRBJ1-2; a weak D match, TRBD1 (5 bases). V gave up 6 bases and J gave up 4 bases, with 9 bases separating them. This CDR3 spans 12 amino acids. Germline-derived CDR1 and CDR2 are LNHDA and SQIVND (reference sequence). For the CDR3, the DNA is TGTGCCAGTAGAGGACAAAGCTATGGCTACACCTTC. It yields the protein CASRGQSYGYTF.

The rearrangement joins TRBV12-3 or TRBV12-4 to TRBJ1-1; TRBD1 matches 9 bases. V lost 8 bases and J lost 1; bases outside the gene matches: 5. The CDR3 runs 14 residues. The CDR3 DNA reads as TGTGCCAGCGTCTGGGGACAGGGGAACACTGAAGCTTTCTTT. It is translated as CASVWGQGNTEAFF.

There are many counts of this clonotype. This chain connects TRBV20-1 to TRBJ2-1; 10 bases are shared with TRBD2. Unmatched junction bases numbered 8, after V lost 6 bases and J lost 6 bases. The CDR3 covers 14 residues. Germline assignment: CDR1 DFQATT and CDR2 SNEGSKA (reference sequence). The CDR3 region is CSAINSGRSNEQFF. CDR3 coding DNA: TGCAGTGCCATTAATAGCGGGAGGAGCAATGAGCAGTTCTTC.

This clonotype was seen many times. CDR3 sequence reads: CASTPPGTSSPYEQYF. CDR3 in DNA: TGTGCCAGCACTCCCCCCGGGACTAGCAGTCCCTACGAGCAGTACTTC. The genes are TRBV7-2 and TRBJ2-7; 9 positions match TRBD2. V shed 7 bases and J 2 bases; nucleotides not matched to a gene: 12. Germline CDR1 SGHTA, CDR2 FQGNSA. CDR3 size: 16 residues.

This clonotype was detected many times. The chain employs TRBV29-1 and TRBJ2-3; 7 bases align to TRBD2. Germline V CDR1 and CDR2: SQVTM, ANQGSEA. The CDR3 loop spans 14 amino acids. The V gene end was trimmed by 4 bases and the J gene end by 2 bases; junction bases not matched to a gene: 6. CDR3 coding DNA: TGCAGCGTTGTTTATCTAGCGGACACAGATACGCAGTATTTT. This gives the protein CSVVYLADTDTQYF.

The table lists this clonotype with many counts. The CDR3 DNA is TGTGCCAGCAGGGACCGGGACTATACCTACGAGCAGTACTTC. It specifies CASRDRDYTYEQYF. The rearrangement uses TRBV2 and TRBJ2-7, with 7 nucleotides matching TRBD2. Germline CDR1 SNHLY, CDR2 FYNNEI. The CDR3 is 14 residues long. With 6 bases clipped from V and 2 bases from J, the junction kept 7 bases outside the gene matches.

The sample holds one count of this clonotype. The V call is TRBV2, the J call TRBJ1-1; a possible D gene is TRBD1 (5 bases). V was shortened by 7 bases and J by 11 bases, with 14 bases between the two germline ends. The germline V gene has CDR1 SNHLY and CDR2 FYNNEI. The CDR3 runs to 11 residues. In DNA form, the CDR3 reads TGTGCCAGCACCCTGGGGGGGATGGCTTTCTTT. This codes for CASTLGGMAFF. Full variable domain (remainder filled in from reference TRBV2 and TRBJ1-1): EPEVTQTPSHQVTQMGQEVILRCVPISNHLYFYWYRQILGQKVEFLVSFYNNEISEKSEIFDDQFSVERPDGSNFTLKIRSTKLEDSAMYFCASTLGGMAFFGQGTRLTVV.

The table lists this clonotype with many counts. This chain joins TRBV20-1 and TRBJ2-1; 8 bases line up with TRBD2. V lost 3 bases and J lost 8; bases outside the gene matches: 9. The CDR3 is made up of 14 amino acids. CDR1 DFQATT and CDR2 SNEGSKA come from the germline V gene (reference sequence). Here the CDR3 reads CSASSGLGGYEQFF. The CDR3 region has the DNA TGCAGTGCTAGTTCGGGACTAGGCGGATATGAGCAGTTCTTC.

This clonotype was observed a few times. This rearrangement joins TRBV28 to TRBJ1-2; 8 nucleotides match TRBD1. Germline V gives CDR1 MDHEN, CDR2 SYDVKM. Losses at the gene ends were 7 bases for V and 9 bases for J; bases not matched to a gene: 10. The CDR3 length is 13 residues. The CDR3 nucleotides are TGTGCCAGCACAACAGGGGGTAGAAGTAGCTACACCTTC. Its translation: CASTTGGRSSYTF.

V is TRBV27 and J is TRBJ2-1; a weak D match, TRBD2 (6 bases). From germline, CDR1 is MNHEY and CDR2 SMNVEV (reference sequence). The CDR3 contains 16 residues. V was clipped by 2 bases and J by 1 base, with 12 bases between them. For the CDR3, the DNA is TGTGCCAGCAGTTTAGGGGGGTCTAGATCCTACAATGAGCAGTTCTTC. Protein: CASSLGGSRSYNEQFF.

This clonotype was recorded at least ten times. This chain links TRBV11-2 with TRBJ2-3; 13 positions match TRBD2. The CDR3 has 15 amino acids. From germline, CDR1 is SGHAT and CDR2 FQNNGV. V lost 4 bases and J lost 5; bases outside the gene matches: 3. CDR3 coding DNA: TGTGCCAGCAGCTGGACTAGCGGGAGTGGAGATACGCAGTATTTT. As protein: CASSWTSGSGDTQYF.

This chain uses TRBV9 with TRBJ2-1; 14 positions agree with TRBD2. Per germline, CDR1 SGDLS and CDR2 YYNGEE. The trim removed 3 bases at V and 9 bases at J, leaving 8 bases unmatched. The CDR3 consists of 16 residues. The CDR3 DNA reads as TGTGCCAGCAGCGCCCGCGGGACTAGCGGGAGAGGTGAGCAGTTCTTC. It specifies CASSARGTSGRGEQFF.

This clonotype has more than one count but fewer than ten. The V and J genes are TRBV27 and TRBJ2-3, with TRBD2 matching over 7 bases. Germline V gene data show CDR1 as MNHEY and CDR2 as SMNVEV (reference sequence). V was clipped by 6 bases and J by 2 bases; unmatched bases: 11. This CDR3 has 16 amino acids. In nucleotides, the CDR3 is TGTGCCAGCAGCTCCCAGCCGAGCGGGGTCACAGATACGCAGTATTTT. This codes for CASSSQPSGVTDTQYF.

This sequence joins TRBV6-1 and TRBJ2-3; D assignment may be TRBD1 or TRBD2 (5 bases each). V was cut by 6 bases and J by 6 bases, with 10 bases left in between. Per germline, CDR1 MNHNS and CDR2 SASEGT. The CDR3 spans 12 residues. The chain's CDR3 is CASSHGDDTQYF. The CDR3 DNA sequence: TGTGCCAGCAGCCACGGGGACGATACGCAGTATTTT.

The gene calls are TRBV20-1 and TRBJ2-1; D might be TRBD2 (5 bases). The CDR3 covers 16 residues. The germline V gene has CDR1 DFQATT and CDR2 SNEGSKA (reference sequence). Trimming removed 4 bases from V and 0 bases from J, with 16 bases in between. In nucleotides, the CDR3 is TGCAGTGCTATAAGGACTGGCGGAAGCTCCTACAATGAGCAGTTCTTC. Translated, it gives CSAIRTGGSSYNEQFF.

This clonotype was seen only a few times. The genes are TRBV9 and TRBJ1-2, with D maybe TRBD1 (5 bases). Trimming removed 4 bases from V and 7 bases from J, with 14 bases in between. This CDR3 has 13 amino acids. CDR1 is SGDLS and CDR2 is YYNGEE in the germline V gene. CDR3: CASSSTRGGGYTF. DNA for the CDR3: TGTGCCAGCAGCTCAACCCGGGGGGGTGGCTACACCTTC.

This clonotype was seen at least ten times. The chain employs TRBV28 and TRBJ2-2, with 8 bases aligning to TRBD2. Germline CDR1 reads MDHEN; CDR2 reads SYDVKM. This CDR3 comprises 16 residues. With 3 bases clipped from V and 1 base from J, the junction kept 4 bases outside the gene matches. The CDR3 DNA follows: TGTGCCAGCAGTTTTTGGCGGGAGGTGAACACCGGGGAGCTGTTTTTT. Amino acid sequence: CASSFWREVNTGELFF.

Points on this clonotype: The junction shows a germline mismatch at one end, possibly a read error. The rearrangement uses TRBV5-4 and TRBJ1-1; D remains ambiguous. CDR1 and CDR2 from the germline V gene are SGHNT and YYREEE (reference sequence). The CDR3 consists of 13 residues. In nucleotides, the CDR3 is TGTGCCAGCAGCTTGAGAGGGAACCCTGAAGCTTTCTTT. This translates into CASSLRGNPEAFF.

In this sample, this clonotype turned up a few times. The V and J genes are TRBV20-1 and TRBJ2-3, with D perhaps TRBD2 (5 bases). The CDR3 contains 15 residues. Germline CDR1 DFQATT, CDR2 SNEGSKA (reference sequence). The germline V and J ends were trimmed by 0 bases and 3 bases, with 13 bases remaining between them. The CDR3 sequence is CSARDPPRRTDTQYF. The CDR3 DNA sequence: TGCAGTGCTAGAGATCCGCCGCGGAGGACAGATACGCAGTATTTT.

V usage is TRBV20-1 and J usage is TRBJ2-7; D gene ambiguous. The germline V and J ends were trimmed by 3 bases and 0 bases, with 3 bases remaining between them. The V gene's germline CDR1 is DFQATT and CDR2 SNEGSKA (reference sequence). The CDR3 extends over 11 amino acids. This CDR3 reads CSASFSYEQYF. For the CDR3, the DNA is TGCAGTGCTAGCTTCTCCTACGAGCAGTACTTC.

The chain couples TRBV5-1 to TRBJ2-7; D is possibly TRBD1 (5 bases). CDR3 length equals 14 residues. The germline CDR1 and CDR2 sequences are SGHRS and YFSETQ. Trimming took 1 base from V and 2 from J, leaving 10 bases between them. For the CDR3, the DNA is TGCGCCAGCAGCTTGCAAGACAGAGCCTACGAGCAGTACTTC. This encodes CASSLQDRAYEQYF.

This rearrangement joins TRBV7-9 to TRBJ1-1; D might be TRBD1 (6 bases). CDR1 is SEHNR, CDR2 FQNEAQ, per germline (reference sequence). CDR3 size: 16 residues. The ends were cut back, 1 base at V and 1 base at J, with 13 bases in the middle. CDR3 coding DNA: TGTGCCAGCAGCTTAGTGCGCAGGGGAGGGAACACTGAAGCTTTCTTT. Amino acid sequence: CASSLVRRGGNTEAFF.

Many counts were recorded for this clonotype. The gene calls are TRBV12-3 or TRBV12-4 and TRBJ1-4; D call uncertain. CDR3 length: 13 residues. V lost 4 bases, J lost 8 bases, and 11 bases lay in between. The CDR3 DNA reads as TGTGCCAGCAGTTCCGGGCTGAAGGAAAAACTGTTTTTT. Protein: CASSSGLKEKLFF.

This clonotype has more than one count but fewer than ten. The rearrangement links TRBV28 to TRBJ2-4; TRBD2 might be the D (6 bases). The V gene lost 5 bases and the J gene lost 7 bases, with 15 bases spanning the gap. The germline V gene has CDR1 MDHEN and CDR2 SYDVKM. This CDR3 comprises 14 residues. The CDR3 sequence is CASSTRPGGNIQYF. CDR3 coding DNA: TGTGCCAGCAGTACCCGGCCAGGAGGGAACATTCAGTACTTC.

This clonotype was recorded at least ten times. The chain joins TRBV18 to TRBJ2-2; possibly TRBD2 for D (6 bases). The CDR3 has 17 amino acids. V shed 5 bases and J shed 9 bases, with 25 bases lying between them. Germline V gene lookup returns CDR1 KGHSH and CDR2 LQKENI. The CDR3 spells CASSMKGLALTGRELFF. The DNA for the CDR3 is TGTGCCAGCTCAATGAAGGGACTCGCATTGACCGGGAGGGAGCTGTTTTTT.

This clonotype occurred a few times. The junction shows a germline mismatch at one end, possibly a read error. The V gene is TRBV18, the J gene TRBJ2-1, with D maybe TRBD1 (8 bases). Germline V gene lookup returns CDR1 KGHSH and CDR2 LQKENI. There are 15 residues in the CDR3. CDR3 DNA sequence: TGTGCCAGCTCCCCACAGGGGGGGCCTTACAATGAGCAGTTCTTC. Amino acids: CASSPQGGPYNEQFF.